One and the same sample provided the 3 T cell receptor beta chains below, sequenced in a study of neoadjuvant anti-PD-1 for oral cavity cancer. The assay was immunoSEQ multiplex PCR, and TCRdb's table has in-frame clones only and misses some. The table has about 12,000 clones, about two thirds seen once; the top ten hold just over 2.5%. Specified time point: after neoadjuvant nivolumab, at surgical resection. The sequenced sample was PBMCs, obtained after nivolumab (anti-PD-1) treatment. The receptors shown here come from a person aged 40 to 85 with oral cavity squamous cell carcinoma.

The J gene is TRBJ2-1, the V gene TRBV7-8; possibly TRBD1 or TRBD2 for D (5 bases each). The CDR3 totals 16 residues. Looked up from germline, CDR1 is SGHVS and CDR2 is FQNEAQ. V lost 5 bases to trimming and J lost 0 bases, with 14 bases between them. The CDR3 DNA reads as TGTGCCAGCAGCCCAGGGACCACCACCTCCTACAATGAGCAGTTCTTC. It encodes CASSPGTTTSYNEQFF.

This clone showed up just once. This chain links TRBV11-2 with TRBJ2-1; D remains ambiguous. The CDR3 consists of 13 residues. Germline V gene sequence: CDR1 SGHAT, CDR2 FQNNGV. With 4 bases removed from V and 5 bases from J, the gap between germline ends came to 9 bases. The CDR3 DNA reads TGTGCCAGCAGCTCTTCCTCGAACAATGAGCAGTTCTTC. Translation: CASSSSSNNEQFF.

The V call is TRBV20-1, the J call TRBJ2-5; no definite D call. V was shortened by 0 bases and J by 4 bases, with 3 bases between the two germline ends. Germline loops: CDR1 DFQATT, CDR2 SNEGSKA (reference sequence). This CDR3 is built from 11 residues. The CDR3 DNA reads TGCAGTGCTAGAGATCGAGAGACCCAGTACTTC. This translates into CSARDRETQYF.